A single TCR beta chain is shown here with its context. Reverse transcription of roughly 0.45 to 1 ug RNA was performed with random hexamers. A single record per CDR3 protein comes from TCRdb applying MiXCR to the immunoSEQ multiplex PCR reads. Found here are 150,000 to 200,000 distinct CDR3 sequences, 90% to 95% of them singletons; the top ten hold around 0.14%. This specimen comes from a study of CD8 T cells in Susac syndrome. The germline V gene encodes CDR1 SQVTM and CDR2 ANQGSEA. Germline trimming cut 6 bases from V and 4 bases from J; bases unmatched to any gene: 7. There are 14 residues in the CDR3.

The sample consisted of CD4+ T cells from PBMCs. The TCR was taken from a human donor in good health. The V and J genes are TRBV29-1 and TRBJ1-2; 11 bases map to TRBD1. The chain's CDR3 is CSVDKGTGGYGYTF. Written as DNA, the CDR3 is TGCAGCGTGGATAAGGGGACAGGGGGCTATGGCTACACCTTC.